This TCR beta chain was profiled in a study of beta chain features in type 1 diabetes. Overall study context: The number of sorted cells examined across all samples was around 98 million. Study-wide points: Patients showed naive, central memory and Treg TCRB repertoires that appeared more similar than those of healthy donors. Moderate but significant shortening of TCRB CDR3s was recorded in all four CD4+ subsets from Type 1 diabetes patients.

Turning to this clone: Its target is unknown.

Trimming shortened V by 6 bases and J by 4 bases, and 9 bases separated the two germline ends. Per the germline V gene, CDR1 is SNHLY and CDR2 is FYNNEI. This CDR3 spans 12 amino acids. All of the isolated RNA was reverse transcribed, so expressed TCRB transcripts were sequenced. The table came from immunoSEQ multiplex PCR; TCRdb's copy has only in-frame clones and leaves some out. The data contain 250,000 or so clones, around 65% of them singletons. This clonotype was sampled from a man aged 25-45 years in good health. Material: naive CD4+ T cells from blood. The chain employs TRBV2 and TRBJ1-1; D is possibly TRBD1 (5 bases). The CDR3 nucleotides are TGTGCCAGCAGGGGGGGTGGCACTGAAGCTTTCTTT. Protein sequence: CASRGGGTEAFF. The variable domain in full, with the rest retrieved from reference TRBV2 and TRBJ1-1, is EPEVTQTPSHQVTQMGQEVILRCVPISNHLYFYWYRQILGQKVEFLVSFYNNEISEKSEIFDDQFSVERPDGSNFTLKIRSTKLEDSAMYFCASRGGGTEAFFGQGTRLTVV.